This T cell receptor beta chain was captured in a study of blood T cell repertoires in COVID-19. Across the study: COVID-19 samples collected from the United States, Italy and Spain covered acute and convalescent phases. PBMCs, B-cell-depleted T cells, or T cells were the source of the cDNA or gDNA that made up the material.

TCRdb's copy holds only in-frame clones and misses some; the assay was immunoSEQ multiplex PCR. Here the sample spans approximately 260,000 clones, approximately 79% being singletons. CDR1 SGHVS and CDR2 FQNEAQ come from the germline V gene. The CDR3 contains 12 residues. With 4 bases removed from V and 6 bases from J, the gap between germline ends came to 7 bases. Participant age was roughly 18 to 95 years, and participants resided in fewer than 30 US areas. This receptor was taken from a man aged 25-45 years with acute COVID-19. The chain has TRBV7-8 and TRBJ1-3, with a possible D match to TRBD1 (5 bases). The sample consisted of PBMCs or T cells enriched from blood (not recorded which). CDR3 region: CASSSRANTIYF. The CDR3 DNA follows: TGTGCCAGCAGCTCCAGGGCAAACACCATATATTTT.